Listed below are T cell receptor beta chains from one sample, sequenced in a study of blood T cell repertoires in COVID-19. Produced via immunoSEQ multiplex PCR; TCRdb's table is partial and in-frame only. The sample lists just over 250,000 clones, 80% to 90% seen once, with around 9.6% in the top ten. Sequencing was performed on peripheral blood. These receptors were collected from a woman aged 65 to 85 with COVID-19, enrolled during active disease. The CDR3 runs from the conserved cysteine through the conserved F or W. A D gene is named only where the DNA matches it firmly. Part of the rows lack a size; the others show once, few, many or a class for expanded clones.

j_call: TRBJ2-6; d_call: TRBD1; v_call: TRBV11-1; clone_size: NA; cdr3_nt: TGTGCCAGCAGATGGGACAGCTCTGGGGCCAACGTCCTGACTTTC; cdr3_aa: CASRWDSSGANVLTF
j_call: TRBJ1-1; d_call: NA; v_call: TRBV5-1; clone_size: NA; cdr3_nt: TGCGCCAGCAGCAGGACAGCCTCGGGCACTGAAGCTTTCTTT; cdr3_aa: CASSRTASGTEAFF
j_call: TRBJ1-2; d_call: NA; v_call: TRBV4-1; clone_size: NA; cdr3_nt: TGCGCCAGCCCCGGGAACTATGGCTACACCTTC; cdr3_aa: CASPGNYGYTF
j_call: TRBJ1-5; d_call: TRBD1; v_call: TRBV19; clone_size: NA; cdr3_nt: TGTGCCAGTAGGCCACAGGGGGCTTTTGATCAGCCCCAGCATTTT; cdr3_aa: CASRPQGAFDQPQHF
j_call: TRBJ1-1; d_call: NA; v_call: TRBV28; clone_size: NA; cdr3_nt: TGTGCCAGCAGACTACCGGGACAAACCACTGAAGCTTTCTTT; cdr3_aa: CASRLPGQTTEAFF
j_call: TRBJ2-1; d_call: NA; v_call: TRBV30; clone_size: NA; cdr3_nt: TGTGCCTGGAGTACTGGCCAGGGACTTTTGGGTGAGCAGTTCTTC; cdr3_aa: CAWSTGQGLLGEQFF
j_call: TRBJ2-7; d_call: TRBD2; v_call: TRBV6-2/TRBV6-3; clone_size: NA; cdr3_nt: TGTGCCAGCAGTCGGACTAGCGGGAGGGCCTACGAGCAGTACTTC; cdr3_aa: CASSRTSGRAYEQYF
j_call: TRBJ1-4; d_call: NA; v_call: TRBV15; clone_size: NA; cdr3_nt: TGTGCCACCAGCACCGGGACACGGAATGAAAAACTGTTTTTT; cdr3_aa: CATSTGTRNEKLFF
j_call: TRBJ1-1; d_call: NA; v_call: TRBV29-1; clone_size: NA; cdr3_nt: TGCAGCGTTGAAGGGGGGCTGGCTGAAGCTTTCTTT; cdr3_aa: CSVEGGLAEAFF
j_call: TRBJ1-2; d_call: NA; v_call: TRBV7-9; clone_size: NA; cdr3_nt: TGTGCCAGCAGCCCAAACCTAGGACAGGGCTACACCTTC; cdr3_aa: CASSPNLGQGYTF
j_call: TRBJ2-7; d_call: TRBD2; v_call: TRBV5-1; clone_size: NA; cdr3_nt: TGCGCCAGCAGCTCAACTAGCGGCTCCTACGAGCAGTACTTC; cdr3_aa: CASSSTSGSYEQYF
j_call: TRBJ1-2; d_call: TRBD1; v_call: TRBV24-1; clone_size: NA; cdr3_nt: TGTGCCACCAGTGACCCCTCCGACAGGGGTAACTATGGCTACACCTTC; cdr3_aa: CATSDPSDRGNYGYTF
j_call: TRBJ2-6; d_call: TRBD2; v_call: TRBV7-6; clone_size: NA; cdr3_nt: TGTGCCAGCAGCTCCGGGACTAGCGGGACATTCTCGTCTGGGGCCAACGTCCTGACTTTC; cdr3_aa: CASSSGTSGTFSSGANVLTF
j_call: TRBJ1-5; d_call: NA; v_call: TRBV5-3; clone_size: NA; cdr3_nt: TGTGCCAGAAGCTTAAGGGAGGCAGGGTGCTTCGATCAGCCCCAGCATTTT; cdr3_aa: CARSLREAGCFDQPQHF
j_call: TRBJ1-1; d_call: NA; v_call: TRBV7-9; clone_size: NA; cdr3_nt: TGTGCCAGCAGCTTTGTCGTCTACACTGAAGCTTTCTTT; cdr3_aa: CASSFVVYTEAFF
j_call: TRBJ1-1; d_call: TRBD1; v_call: TRBV6-5; clone_size: NA; cdr3_nt: TGTGCCAGCAGTCGAGCCGGGACAGACCATGAAGCTTTCTTT; cdr3_aa: CASSRAGTDHEAFF
j_call: TRBJ1-1; d_call: NA; v_call: TRBV5-1; clone_size: few; cdr3_nt: TGCGCCAGCAGCTTGACAGGTGGGGTGAGGACTGAAGCTTTCTTT; cdr3_aa: CASSLTGGVRTEAFF
j_call: TRBJ2-7; d_call: TRBD2; v_call: TRBV9; clone_size: NA; cdr3_nt: TGTGCCAGCAGCGGAGGGGCGGGAGGACCCTACGAGCAGTACTTC; cdr3_aa: CASSGGAGGPYEQYF